This TCR beta chain was retrieved from a study of T-cell memory formation after mild COVID-19. Looking at the study overall: There were largely donor-specific TCR clusters.

Germline CDR1 and CDR2: ENHRY and SYGVKD. The CDR3 covers 14 residues. J lost 7 bases, V lost 5 bases, and 3 bases had no gene match. This clonotype was seen only a few times. TCRdb re-analysed the 5' RACE reads in MiXCR, keeping a single row per CDR3 protein. Among hundreds of thousands of distinct CDR3 sequences listed, just over 20% were seen once. The TCR comes from an adult woman who had mild COVID-19 (a few samples of this study predate the infection). Cell type and time point are not known. Sequenced: PBMCs or a T cell subset sorted from them (not recorded which). V and J are TRBV10-3 and TRBJ1-6, with 9 bases aligning to TRBD1. DNA of the CDR3: TGTGCCATCAGTCGACAGGGGGGGAATTCACCCCTCCACTTT. Its translation: CAISRQGGNSPLHF.